The 21 T cell receptor beta chains presented below share a single source sample, sequenced in a study of T cell responses to AZD1222 COVID-19 vaccine. The table came from immunoSEQ multiplex PCR; TCRdb's copy has only in-frame clones and leaves some out. Of about 120,000 clones in the sample, 86% were seen once. The starting material was peripheral blood, obtained 28 days after the second AZD1222 dose. These receptors were collected from an adult who received the AZD1222 COVID-19 vaccine.

The chain employs TRBV29-1 and TRBJ1-1, with TRBD1 as a possible D gene (6 bases). With 6 bases removed from V and 3 bases from J, the gap between germline ends came to 14 bases. CDR3 length equals 13 residues. CDR1 and CDR2 from the germline V gene are SQVTM and ANQGSEA. CDR3 DNA: TGCAGCGTAACTACAGGGTTGGACACTGAAGCTTTCTTT. This codes for CSVTTGLDTEAFF.

This chain uses TRBV18 with TRBJ1-1; 7 bases map to TRBD1. Germline trimming cut 11 bases from V and 1 base from J; bases unmatched to any gene: 4. The CDR3 has 12 amino acids. The germline V gene encodes CDR1 KGHSH and CDR2 LQKENI. The CDR3 region is CAGGTENTEAFF. CDR3 in DNA: TGTGCCGGAGGGACAGAGAACACTGAAGCTTTCTTT.

The rearrangement uses TRBV30 and TRBJ2-7; D unclear. Germline V gene lookup returns CDR1 GTSNPN and CDR2 SVGIG (reference sequence). This CDR3 contains 11 residues. Trimming stripped 1 base from V and 7 bases from J, with 8 bases between. CDR3 bases: TGTGCCTGGAGTGCCCCCGGGGAGCAGTACTTC. Translated: CAWSAPGEQYF.

The rearrangement joins TRBV15 to TRBJ2-3, with D possibly being TRBD1 or TRBD2 (5 bases each). V lost 1 base and J lost 0, with 8 bases in between. Per the germline V gene, CDR1 is LNHNV and CDR2 is YYDKDF (reference sequence). This CDR3 region has 15 residues. In DNA, the CDR3 is TGTGCCACCAGCAGAGGGGACCAGAGCACAGATACGCAGTATTTT. Its translation is CATSRGDQSTDTQYF.

J is TRBJ2-7 and V is TRBV11-3, with D perhaps matching TRBD1 or TRBD2 (6 bases each). From germline, CDR1 is SGHNT and CDR2 YENEEA. V was cut by 4 bases and J by 0 bases, with 13 bases left in between. The CDR3 sequence is 15 residues long. The CDR3 DNA follows: TGTGCCAGCAGCTCACTCGGGGGCCCCTCCTACGAGCAGTACTTC. Its protein is CASSSLGGPSYEQYF.

The rearrangement links TRBV6-1 to TRBJ2-3; 15 bases are shared with TRBD2. Trimming at V came to 3 bases and at J to 0 bases, leaving 1 base not matched to a gene. This CDR3 is 17 amino acids long. Per the germline V gene, CDR1 is MNHNS and CDR2 is SASEGT. In nucleotides, the CDR3 is TGTGCCAGCAGTGACGGACTAGCGGGGGGGAGCACAGATACGCAGTATTTT. Translation gives CASSDGLAGGSTDTQYF.

CDR3 loop: CASSPPGQGVSYEQYF. The DNA for the CDR3 is TGTGCCAGCAGTCCCCCGGGACAGGGGGTCTCCTACGAGCAGTACTTC. The chain joins TRBV7-9 to TRBJ2-7, with 11 bases that match TRBD1. This CDR3 has 16 residues. J lost 0 bases, V lost 6 bases, and 7 bases had no gene match. Germline V gene sequence: CDR1 SEHNR, CDR2 FQNEAQ (reference sequence).

The rearrangement uses TRBV7-9 and TRBJ1-1; TRBD1 agrees at 7 bases. Looked up from germline, CDR1 is SEHNR and CDR2 is FQNEAQ (reference sequence). The CDR3 length is 15 residues. V trimming: 2 bases; J trimming: 0 bases; junction bases outside the gene matches: 3. For the CDR3, the DNA is TGTGCCAGCAGCTTAATGGGACAGATGAACACTGAAGCTTTCTTT. It specifies CASSLMGQMNTEAFF.

V and J are TRBV5-1 and TRBJ1-4; 10 nucleotides line up with TRBD1. J was trimmed by 8 bases and V by 3 bases; bases with no gene match: 4. Germline loops: CDR1 SGHRS, CDR2 YFSETQ. This CDR3 region has 14 residues. CDR3 DNA: TGCGCCAGCAGCTCGGGACAGGGGAGGGAAAAACTGTTTTTT. Protein: CASSSGQGREKLFF.

This chain links TRBV21-1 with TRBJ2-3; whether TRBD1, the table's D call, matches the DNA was not checked. TRBV21-1 is deemed a pseudogene. The CDR3 totals 14 residues. In DNA, the CDR3 is TGTGCCAGCAGTCAGACAGTCGAGGCAGATACGCAGTATTTT. This gives the protein CASSQTVEADTQYF.

The genes are TRBV5-5 and TRBJ1-1; D is undetermined. The length of the CDR3 is 13 residues. V lost 0 bases to trimming and J lost 0 bases, with 3 bases between them. CDR1 and CDR2 (germline): SGHKS, YYEKEE (reference sequence). In nucleotides, the CDR3 is TGTGCCAGCAGCTTGGAGGTGAACACTGAAGCTTTCTTT. It encodes CASSLEVNTEAFF.

The V and J genes are TRBV24-1 and TRBJ2-7; D is undetermined. Germline CDR1 reads KGHDR; CDR2 reads SFDVKD. This CDR3 spans 14 amino acids. V was trimmed by 3 bases and J by 0 bases, leaving 8 bases between them. CDR3 sequence: CATSDGGRSYEQYF. The CDR3 DNA follows: TGTGCCACCAGTGATGGTGGCCGCTCCTACGAGCAGTACTTC.

V gene TRBV6-6 combines with J gene TRBJ2-1; 7 bases line up with TRBD2. Losses at the gene ends were 7 bases for V and 10 bases for J; bases not matched to a gene: 10. The CDR3 totals 13 residues. CDR1 and CDR2 (germline): MNHNY, SVGAGI (reference sequence). The CDR3 region is CASNGGGIAEQFF. The CDR3 nucleotides are TGTGCCAGCAATGGGGGGGGGATAGCGGAGCAGTTCTTC.

The chain couples TRBV6-1 to TRBJ1-6; D is uncertain. This CDR3 contains 16 residues. V shed 0 bases and J shed 0 bases, with 6 bases lying between them. Per germline, CDR1 MNHNS and CDR2 SASEGT. CDR3 coding DNA: TGTGCCAGCAGTGAAGCCAGAAGCTCCTATAATTCACCCCTCCACTTT. It is translated as CASSEARSSYNSPLHF.

The CDR3 DNA reads TGTGCCAGCAGCTTTAACAGGATCTCTGGAAACACCATATATTTT. Residues: CASSFNRISGNTIYF. The chain uses TRBV11-2 and TRBJ1-3; possibly TRBD1 for D (5 bases). Looked up from germline, CDR1 is SGHAT and CDR2 is FQNNGV. The CDR3 runs to 15 residues. Trimming shortened V by 3 bases and J by 0 bases, and 9 bases separated the two germline ends.

The V and J genes are TRBV27 and TRBJ1-1; a weak D match, TRBD1 (5 bases). The germline V and J ends were trimmed by 5 bases and 3 bases, with 13 bases remaining between them. The CDR3 sequence is 14 residues long. Germline values: CDR1 MNHEY, CDR2 SMNVEV (reference sequence). The CDR3 spells CASSTWDGYTEAFF. The CDR3 nucleotides read TGTGCCAGCAGTACCTGGGACGGCTACACTGAAGCTTTCTTT.

The rearrangement uses TRBV19 and TRBJ2-7, with D unclear. With 5 bases removed from V and 6 bases from J, the gap between germline ends came to 8 bases. The CDR3 totals 11 residues. Looked up from germline, CDR1 is LNHDA and CDR2 is SQIVND (reference sequence). The chain's CDR3 is CASSLGFEQYF. Written as DNA, the CDR3 is TGTGCCAGTAGTCTTGGGTTCGAGCAGTACTTC. The complete variable domain, with remaining parts taken from reference TRBV19 and TRBJ2-7, reads DGGITQSPKYLFRKEGQNVTLSCEQNLNHDAMYWYRQDPGQGLRLIYYSQIVNDFQKGDIAEGYSVSREKKESFPLTVTSAQKNPTAFYLCASSLGFEQYFGPGTRLTVT.

The chain employs TRBV11-2 and TRBJ2-7; D unresolved. V shed 5 bases and J shed 2 bases, with 7 bases lying between them. CDR3 length equals 12 residues. Germline V CDR1 and CDR2: SGHAT, FQNNGV. In DNA form, the CDR3 reads TGTGCCAGCAGCGACCCAACCTACGAGCAGTACTTC. It is translated as CASSDPTYEQYF.

The CDR3 loop reads CASSLWGTGARGYTF. CDR3 bases: TGTGCCAGCAGCTTGTGGGGGACGGGGGCGCGGGGCTACACCTTC. This chain links TRBV5-4 with TRBJ1-2; weak D call: TRBD1 (6 bases). CDR3 length equals 15 residues. Trimming removed 1 base at V and 8 bases at J, with 18 bases between. Germline V CDR1 and CDR2: SGHNT, YYREEE (reference sequence).

The chain uses TRBV10-3 and TRBJ2-7, with 12 bases that match TRBD1. Judging by the DNA end, TRBJ2-1 fits better; the J call may be wrong. CDR3 size: 14 residues. Germline values: CDR1 ENHRY, CDR2 SYGVKD. CDR3 loop: CAIRPGQGAHEQFF. For the CDR3, the DNA is TGTGCCATCAGACCGGGACAGGGGGCCCATGAGCAGTTCTTC.

This clone has only one observation. The chain has TRBV19 and TRBJ1-4; 7 bases fit TRBD1. V was pared by 3 bases and J by 0 bases, with 13 bases of the junction left unmatched. The germline gives CDR1 LNHDA, CDR2 SQIVND (reference sequence). This CDR3 spans 19 amino acids. DNA of the CDR3: TGTGCCAGTAGTATCCAACAGGGGAGTGTTTCCGCAACTAATGAAAAACTGTTTTTT. Translation: CASSIQQGSVSATNEKLFF.